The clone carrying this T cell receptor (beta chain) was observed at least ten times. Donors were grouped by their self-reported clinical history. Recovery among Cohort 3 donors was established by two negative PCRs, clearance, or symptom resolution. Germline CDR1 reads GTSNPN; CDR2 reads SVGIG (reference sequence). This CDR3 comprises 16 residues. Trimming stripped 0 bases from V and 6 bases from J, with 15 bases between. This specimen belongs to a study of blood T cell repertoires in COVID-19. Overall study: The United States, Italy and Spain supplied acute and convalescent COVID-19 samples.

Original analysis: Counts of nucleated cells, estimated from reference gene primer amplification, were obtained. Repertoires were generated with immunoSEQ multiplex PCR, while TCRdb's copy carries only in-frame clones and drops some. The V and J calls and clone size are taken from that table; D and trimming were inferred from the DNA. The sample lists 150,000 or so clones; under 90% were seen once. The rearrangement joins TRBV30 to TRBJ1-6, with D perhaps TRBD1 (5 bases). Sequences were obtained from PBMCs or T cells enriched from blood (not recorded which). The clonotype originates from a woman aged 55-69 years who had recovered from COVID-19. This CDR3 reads CAWSVWTTMGNSPLHF. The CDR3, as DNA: TGTGCCTGGAGTGTATGGACAACCATGGGTAATTCACCCCTCCACTTT.